This T cell receptor (beta chain) was captured in a study of CXCR3-negative and CXCR3-positive naive CD8 T cells. The TRB libraries of cDNA were built by UMI-labeled 5' RACE. TCRdb re-called the 5' RACE reads and catalogs CDR3 proteins one per entry, DNA excluded. There are tens of thousands of distinct CDR3 sequences in the sample, with roughly 1.6% held by the top ten. The length of the CDR3 is 12 residues. Germline V gene data show CDR1 as SGHNT and CDR2 as YYREEE (reference sequence). This receptor was obtained from a human donor in good health. Some clones in this sample may be carry-over from other donors' samples. The chain links TRBV5-4 to TRBJ2-7. What was sequenced was naive CXCR3- CD8+ T cells from blood. Subset described: CD45RO-CCR7+CD27+CD95- naive CD8+ T cells lacking CXCR3 (TNR3-). The CDR3 spells CASSLWSSEQYF.